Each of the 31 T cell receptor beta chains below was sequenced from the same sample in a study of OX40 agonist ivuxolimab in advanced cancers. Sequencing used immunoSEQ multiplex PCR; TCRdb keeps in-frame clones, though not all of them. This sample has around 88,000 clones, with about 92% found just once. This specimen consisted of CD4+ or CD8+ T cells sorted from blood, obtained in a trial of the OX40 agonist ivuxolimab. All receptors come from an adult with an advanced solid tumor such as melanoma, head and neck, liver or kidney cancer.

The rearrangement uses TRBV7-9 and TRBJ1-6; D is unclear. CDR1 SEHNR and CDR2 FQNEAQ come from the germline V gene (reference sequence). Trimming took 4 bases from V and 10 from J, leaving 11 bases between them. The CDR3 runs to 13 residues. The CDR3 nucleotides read TGTGCCAGCAGCTACGAAGGTGGCTCACCCCTCCACTTT. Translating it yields CASSYEGGSPLHF.

CDR3 nucleotide sequence: TGCGCCAGCAGCTTCACTTCCGCTAATGAAAAACTGTTTTTT. Encoded protein: CASSFTSANEKLFF. The V call is TRBV5-1, the J call TRBJ1-4, with D hard to call. There are 14 residues in the CDR3. With 2 bases removed from V and 3 bases from J, the gap between germline ends came to 8 bases. CDR1 SGHRS and CDR2 YFSETQ come from the germline V gene.

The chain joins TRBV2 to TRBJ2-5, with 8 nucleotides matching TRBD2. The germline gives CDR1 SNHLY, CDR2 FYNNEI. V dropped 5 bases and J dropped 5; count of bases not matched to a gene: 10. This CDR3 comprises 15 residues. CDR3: CASSPPGGRRETQYF. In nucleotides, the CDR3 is TGTGCCAGCAGTCCTCCGGGGGGGCGTAGGGAGACCCAGTACTTC.

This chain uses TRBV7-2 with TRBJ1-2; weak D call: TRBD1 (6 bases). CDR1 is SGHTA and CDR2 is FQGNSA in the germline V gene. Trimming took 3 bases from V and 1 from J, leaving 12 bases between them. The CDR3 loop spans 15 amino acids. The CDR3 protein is CASSFSTGVNYGYTF. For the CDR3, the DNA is TGTGCCAGCAGCTTCTCGACAGGAGTTAACTATGGCTACACCTTC. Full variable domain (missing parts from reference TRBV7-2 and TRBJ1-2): GAGVSQSPSNKVTEKGKDVELRCDPISGHTALYWYRQSLGQGLEFLIYFQGNSAPDKSGLPSDRFSAERTGGSVSTLTIQRTQQEDSAVYLCASSFSTGVNYGYTFGSGTRLTVV.

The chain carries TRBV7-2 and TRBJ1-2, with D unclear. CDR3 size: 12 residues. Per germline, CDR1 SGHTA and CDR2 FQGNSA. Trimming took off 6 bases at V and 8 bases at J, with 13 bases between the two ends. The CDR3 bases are TGTGCCAGCAGTTTGGACTCGAGAGGCTACACCTTC. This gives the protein CASSLDSRGYTF.

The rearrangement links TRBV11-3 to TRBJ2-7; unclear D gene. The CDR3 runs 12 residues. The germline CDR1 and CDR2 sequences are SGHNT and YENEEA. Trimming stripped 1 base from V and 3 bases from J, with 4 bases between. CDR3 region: CASSLVNYEQYF. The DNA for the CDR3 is TGTGCCAGCAGCTTAGTCAACTACGAGCAGTACTTC.

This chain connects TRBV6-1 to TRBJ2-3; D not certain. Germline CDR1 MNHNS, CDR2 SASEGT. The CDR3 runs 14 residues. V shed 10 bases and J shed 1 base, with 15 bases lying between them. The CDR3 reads CAIRRLSGTDTQYF. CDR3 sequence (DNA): TGTGCCATTCGACGCCTCTCGGGCACAGATACGCAGTATTTT.

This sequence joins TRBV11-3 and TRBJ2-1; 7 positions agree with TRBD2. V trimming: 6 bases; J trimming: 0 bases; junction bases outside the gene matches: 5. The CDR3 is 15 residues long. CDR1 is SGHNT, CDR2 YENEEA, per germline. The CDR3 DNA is TGTGCCAGCAGTCTTCCGGGGGGCTCCTACAATGAGCAGTTCTTC. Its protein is CASSLPGGSYNEQFF.

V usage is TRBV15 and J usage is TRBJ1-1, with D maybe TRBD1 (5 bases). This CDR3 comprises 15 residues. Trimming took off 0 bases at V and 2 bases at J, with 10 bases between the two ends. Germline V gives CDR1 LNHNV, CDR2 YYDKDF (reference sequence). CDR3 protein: CATSRDLTDNTEAFF. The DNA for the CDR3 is TGTGCCACCAGCAGAGACCTGACAGACAACACTGAAGCTTTCTTT.

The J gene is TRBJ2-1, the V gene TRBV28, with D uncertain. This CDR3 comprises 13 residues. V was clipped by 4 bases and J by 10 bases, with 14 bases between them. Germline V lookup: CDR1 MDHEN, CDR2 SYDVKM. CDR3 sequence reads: CASSSQIIGEQFF. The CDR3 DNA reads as TGTGCCAGCAGTTCCCAAATCATCGGGGAGCAGTTCTTC. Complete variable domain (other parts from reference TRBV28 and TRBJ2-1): DVKVTQSSRYLVKRTGEKVFLECVQDMDHENMFWYRQDPGLGLRLIYFSYDVKMKEKGDIPEGYSVSREKKERFSLILESASTNQTSMYLCASSSQIIGEQFFGPGTRLTVL.

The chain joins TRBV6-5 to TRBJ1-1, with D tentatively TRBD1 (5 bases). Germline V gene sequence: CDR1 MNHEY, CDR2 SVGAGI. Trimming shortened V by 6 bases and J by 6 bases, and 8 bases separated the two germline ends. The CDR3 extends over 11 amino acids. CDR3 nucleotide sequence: TGTGCCAGCAGGACGGGACCTGAAGCTTTCTTT. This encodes CASRTGPEAFF.

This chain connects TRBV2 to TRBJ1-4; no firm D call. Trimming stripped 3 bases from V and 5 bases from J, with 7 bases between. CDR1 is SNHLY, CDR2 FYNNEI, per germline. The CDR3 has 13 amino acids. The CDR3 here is CASSDPGNEKLFF. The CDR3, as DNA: TGTGCCAGCAGTGATCCCGGAAATGAAAAACTGTTTTTT. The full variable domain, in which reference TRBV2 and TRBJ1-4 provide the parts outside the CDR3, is EPEVTQTPSHQVTQMGQEVILRCVPISNHLYFYWYRQILGQKVEFLVSFYNNEISEKSEIFDDQFSVERPDGSNFTLKIRSTKLEDSAMYFCASSDPGNEKLFFGSGTQLSVL.

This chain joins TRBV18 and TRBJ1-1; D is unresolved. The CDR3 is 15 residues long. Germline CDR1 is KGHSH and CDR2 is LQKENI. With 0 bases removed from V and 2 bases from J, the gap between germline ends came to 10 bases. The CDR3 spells CASSPPNGINTEAFF. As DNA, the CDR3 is TGTGCCAGCTCACCACCAAACGGGATTAACACTGAAGCTTTCTTT.

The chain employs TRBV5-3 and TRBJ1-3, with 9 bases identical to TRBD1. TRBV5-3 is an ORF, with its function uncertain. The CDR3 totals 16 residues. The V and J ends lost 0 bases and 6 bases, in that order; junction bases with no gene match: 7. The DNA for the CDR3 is TGTGCCAGAAGCTTGGGGGACAGGGACTATGAAAACACCATATATTTT. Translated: CARSLGDRDYENTIYF.

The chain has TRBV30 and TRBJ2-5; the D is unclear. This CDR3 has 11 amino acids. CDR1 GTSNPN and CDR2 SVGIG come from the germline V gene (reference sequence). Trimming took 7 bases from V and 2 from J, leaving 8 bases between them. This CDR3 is CASGLQETQYF. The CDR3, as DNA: TGTGCCTCCGGGTTGCAAGAGACCCAGTACTTC.

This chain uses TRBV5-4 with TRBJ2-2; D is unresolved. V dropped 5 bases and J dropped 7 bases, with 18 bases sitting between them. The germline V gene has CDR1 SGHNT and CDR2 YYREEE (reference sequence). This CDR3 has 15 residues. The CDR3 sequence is CASRRELLLGGELFF. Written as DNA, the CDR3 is TGTGCCAGCAGAAGAGAATTATTATTGGGCGGGGAGCTGTTTTTT.

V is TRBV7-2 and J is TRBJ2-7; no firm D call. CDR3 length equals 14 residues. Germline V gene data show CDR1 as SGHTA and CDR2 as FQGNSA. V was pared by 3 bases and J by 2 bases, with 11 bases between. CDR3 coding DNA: TGTGCCAGCAGCTTTGCTCCAGGCACCTACGAGCAGTACTTC. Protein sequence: CASSFAPGTYEQYF.

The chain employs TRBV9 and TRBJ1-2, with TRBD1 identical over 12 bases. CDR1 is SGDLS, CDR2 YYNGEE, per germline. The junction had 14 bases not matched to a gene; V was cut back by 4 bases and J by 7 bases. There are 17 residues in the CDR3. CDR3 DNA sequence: TGTGCCAGCAGCACAGGAGGGACAGGGGGCACCTCTTTTGGCTACACCTTC. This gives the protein CASSTGGTGGTSFGYTF.

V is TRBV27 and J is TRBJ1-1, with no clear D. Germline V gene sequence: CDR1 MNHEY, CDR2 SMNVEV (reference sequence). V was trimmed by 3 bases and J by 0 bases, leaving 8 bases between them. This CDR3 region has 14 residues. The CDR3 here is CASSLASMNTEAFF. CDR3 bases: TGTGCCAGCAGTTTGGCCAGTATGAACACTGAAGCTTTCTTT.

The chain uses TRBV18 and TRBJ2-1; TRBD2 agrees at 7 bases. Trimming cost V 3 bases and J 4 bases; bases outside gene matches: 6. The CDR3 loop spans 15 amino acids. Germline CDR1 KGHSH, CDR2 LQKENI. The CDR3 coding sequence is TGTGCCAGCTCACCCCTTGAGCGGGAATACAATGAGCAGTTCTTC. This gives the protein CASSPLEREYNEQFF.

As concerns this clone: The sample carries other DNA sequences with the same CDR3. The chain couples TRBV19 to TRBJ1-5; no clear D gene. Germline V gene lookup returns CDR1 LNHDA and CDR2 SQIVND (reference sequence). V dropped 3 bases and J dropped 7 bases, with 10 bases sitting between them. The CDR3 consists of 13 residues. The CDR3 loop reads CASSIFRDQPQHF. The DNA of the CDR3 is TGTGCCAGTAGTATTTTCCGAGACCAGCCCCAGCATTTT.

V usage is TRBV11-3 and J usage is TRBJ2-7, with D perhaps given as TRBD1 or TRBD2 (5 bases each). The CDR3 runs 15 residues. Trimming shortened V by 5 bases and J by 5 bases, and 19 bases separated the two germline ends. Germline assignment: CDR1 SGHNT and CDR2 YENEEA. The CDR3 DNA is TGTGCCAGCAGCCCCATTTGGGGGTTTACAGACGAGCAGTACTTC. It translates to CASSPIWGFTDEQYF.

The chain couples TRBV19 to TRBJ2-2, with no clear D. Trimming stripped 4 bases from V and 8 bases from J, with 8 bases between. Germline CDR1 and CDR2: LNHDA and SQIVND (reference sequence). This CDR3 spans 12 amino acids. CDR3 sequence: CASSKRDGELFF. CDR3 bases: TGTGCCAGTAGTAAAAGGGATGGGGAGCTGTTTTTT.

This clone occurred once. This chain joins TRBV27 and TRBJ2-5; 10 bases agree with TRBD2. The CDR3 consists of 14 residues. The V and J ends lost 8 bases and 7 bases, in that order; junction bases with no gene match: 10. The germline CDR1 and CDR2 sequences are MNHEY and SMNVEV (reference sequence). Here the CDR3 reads CASGASGGTGTQYF. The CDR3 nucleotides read TGTGCCAGCGGGGCTAGCGGGGGTACAGGGACCCAGTACTTC.

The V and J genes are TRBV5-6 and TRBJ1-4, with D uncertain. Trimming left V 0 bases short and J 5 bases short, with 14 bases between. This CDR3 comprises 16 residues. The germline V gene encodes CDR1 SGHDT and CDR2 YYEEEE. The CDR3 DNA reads TGTGCCAGCAGCTTGGCGTTTGGAGACACCAATGAAAAACTGTTTTTT. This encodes CASSLAFGDTNEKLFF.

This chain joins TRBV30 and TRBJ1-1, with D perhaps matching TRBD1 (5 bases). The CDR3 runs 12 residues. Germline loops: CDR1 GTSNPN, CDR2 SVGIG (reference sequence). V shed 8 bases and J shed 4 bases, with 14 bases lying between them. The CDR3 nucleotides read TGTGCCGGGGACCGTTTCCCCACTGAAGCTTTCTTT. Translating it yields CAGDRFPTEAFF.

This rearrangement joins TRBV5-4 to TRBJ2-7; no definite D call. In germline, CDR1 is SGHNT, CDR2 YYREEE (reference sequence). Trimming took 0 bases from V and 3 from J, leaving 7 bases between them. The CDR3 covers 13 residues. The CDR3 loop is CASSLDRGYEQYF. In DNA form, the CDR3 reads TGTGCCAGCAGCTTGGACCGTGGCTACGAGCAGTACTTC.

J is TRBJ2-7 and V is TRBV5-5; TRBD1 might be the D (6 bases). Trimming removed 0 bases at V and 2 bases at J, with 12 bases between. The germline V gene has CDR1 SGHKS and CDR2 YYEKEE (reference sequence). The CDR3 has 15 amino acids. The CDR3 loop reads CASSLAGTRTYEQYF. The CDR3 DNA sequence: TGTGCCAGCAGCTTGGCAGGGACACGGACCTACGAGCAGTACTTC.

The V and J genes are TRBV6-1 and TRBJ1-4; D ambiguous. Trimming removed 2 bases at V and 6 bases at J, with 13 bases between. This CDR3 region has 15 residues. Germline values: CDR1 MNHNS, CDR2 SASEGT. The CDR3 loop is CASSESPRSDEKLFF. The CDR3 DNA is TGTGCCAGCAGTGAATCCCCGAGGTCGGATGAAAAACTGTTTTTT.

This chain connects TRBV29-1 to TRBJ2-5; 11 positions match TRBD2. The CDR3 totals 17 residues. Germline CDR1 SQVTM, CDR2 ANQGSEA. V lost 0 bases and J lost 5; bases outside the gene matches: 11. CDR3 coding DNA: TGCAGCGTTGAAGATCGGGAGACTAGCGGGGTGTGGGAGACCCAGTACTTC. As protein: CSVEDRETSGVWETQYF.

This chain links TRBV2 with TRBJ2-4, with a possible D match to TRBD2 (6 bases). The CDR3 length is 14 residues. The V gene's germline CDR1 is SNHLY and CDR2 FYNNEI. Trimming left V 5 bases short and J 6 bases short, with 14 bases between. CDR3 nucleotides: TGTGCCAGCAGTCCCCAGCGGGTTCCAAACATTCAGTACTTC. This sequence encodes CASSPQRVPNIQYF.